One and the same sample provided the 31 T cell receptor beta chains below, sequenced in a study of chemoradiotherapy in HPV16-positive cancers. The assay was immunoSEQ multiplex PCR, and TCRdb's table has in-frame clones only and misses some. The table records 30,000 to 35,000 clones, 85% to 90% of them present only once. Sequencing was performed on blood, taken from a patient who underwent chemoradiotherapy. The receptors originated from a human donor with HPV-associated anogenital cancer.

The chain has TRBV19 and TRBJ1-2, with D maybe TRBD1 (6 bases). The CDR3 totals 13 residues. The V and J ends lost 6 bases and 7 bases respectively, with 15 bases between them. Germline-derived CDR1 and CDR2 are LNHDA and SQIVND (reference sequence). The CDR3, as DNA: TGTGCCAGTAGCGTACAGGGAGAGGGTGGCTACACCTTC. Translation gives CASSVQGEGGYTF.

This chain uses TRBV9 with TRBJ2-3; 12 bases line up with TRBD2. Losses at the gene ends were 3 bases for V and 3 bases for J; bases not matched to a gene: 8. Per the germline V gene, CDR1 is SGDLS and CDR2 is YYNGEE. The CDR3 extends over 17 amino acids. This chain's CDR3 is CASSGSSGGAYTDTQYF. Here the CDR3 DNA reads TGTGCCAGCAGCGGATCTAGCGGGGGGGCCTATACAGATACGCAGTATTTT. The whole variable domain, filled in from reference TRBV9 and TRBJ2-3, reads DSGVTQTPKHLITATGQRVTLRCSPRSGDLSVYWYQQSLDQGLQFLIQYYNGEERAKGNILERFSAQQFPDLHSELNLSSLELGDSALYFCASSGSSGGAYTDTQYFGPGTRLTVL.

The chain is built from TRBV2 and TRBJ2-3; D possibly corresponds to TRBD2 (5 bases). CDR3 length equals 16 residues. Trimming cost V 0 bases and J 3 bases, with 13 bases left between them. Germline V CDR1 and CDR2: SNHLY, FYNNEI. The CDR3 region is CASSEAELVGTDTQYF. Written as DNA, the CDR3 is TGTGCCAGCAGTGAAGCGGAACTAGTTGGGACAGATACGCAGTATTTT.

The chain has TRBV9 and TRBJ1-4; 8 bases agree with TRBD1. Germline trimming cut 3 bases from V and 3 bases from J; bases unmatched to any gene: 7. CDR1 and CDR2 from the germline V gene are SGDLS and YYNGEE. This CDR3 contains 16 residues. The CDR3, as DNA: TGTGCCAGCAGCGAAGTTGACAGGGGATCTAATGAAAAACTGTTTTTT. Residues: CASSEVDRGSNEKLFF.

This clone was detected only a few times. The genes are TRBV9 and TRBJ1-6; TRBD1 agrees at 9 bases. From germline, CDR1 is SGDLS and CDR2 YYNGEE. V shed 4 bases, J shed 9 bases, and the junction held 11 bases outside the gene matches. The CDR3 contains 16 residues. This CDR3 is CASSPEPGTGFSPLHF. In DNA, the CDR3 is TGTGCCAGCAGCCCTGAACCCGGGACAGGGTTTTCACCCCTCCACTTT. The variable domain in full, completed from reference TRBV9 and TRBJ1-6, reads DSGVTQTPKHLITATGQRVTLRCSPRSGDLSVYWYQQSLDQGLQFLIQYYNGEERAKGNILERFSAQQFPDLHSELNLSSLELGDSALYFCASSPEPGTGFSPLHFGNGTRLTVT.

The V call is TRBV19, the J call TRBJ2-7; D call uncertain. CDR1 and CDR2 (germline): LNHDA, SQIVND (reference sequence). The CDR3 sequence is 13 residues long. V was clipped by 3 bases and J by 6 bases, with 12 bases between them. As DNA, the CDR3 is TGTGCCAGTAGTATTACCCCCTCTGCCGAGCAGTACTTC. Its protein product is CASSITPSAEQYF.

The gene calls are TRBV11-2 and TRBJ2-1; no clear D gene. V lost 1 base, J lost 2 bases, and 3 bases lay in between. CDR3 length: 13 amino acids. The germline gives CDR1 SGHAT, CDR2 FQNNGV. The DNA of the CDR3 is TGTGCCAGCAGCTTAGGAACCTACAATGAGCAGTTCTTC. Translation gives CASSLGTYNEQFF.

The J gene is TRBJ2-5, the V gene TRBV5-6; TRBD2 might be the D (7 bases). From germline, CDR1 is SGHDT and CDR2 YYEEEE. This CDR3 has 15 amino acids. Trimming removed 6 bases at V and 5 bases at J, with 20 bases between. For the CDR3, the DNA is TGTGCCAGCACCATACTCGCGGGGGCGGGGGAGACCCAGTACTTC. Amino acid sequence: CASTILAGAGETQYF.

The chain has TRBV27 and TRBJ2-2; D not certain. The germline V and J ends were trimmed by 2 bases and 2 bases, with 6 bases remaining between them. CDR3 length equals 14 residues. Germline CDR1 is MNHEY and CDR2 is SMNVEV (reference sequence). The CDR3 coding sequence is TGTGCCAGCAGTTTACGGCACAACACCGGGGAGCTGTTTTTT. It encodes CASSLRHNTGELFF.

The V and J genes are TRBV19 and TRBJ1-1, with D perhaps TRBD1 (6 bases). Between the trimmed V and J ends, which lost 2 bases and 4 bases, there was a span of 14 bases. Germline CDR1 reads LNHDA; CDR2 reads SQIVND (reference sequence). The CDR3 covers 15 residues. The CDR3 nucleotides read TGTGCCAGTAGTATATCTGGGACACGCAGCACTGAAGCTTTCTTT. Translating gives CASSISGTRSTEAFF.

The chain uses TRBV4-3 and TRBJ1-5; D unclear. In germline, CDR1 is LGHNA, CDR2 YSLEER. This CDR3 contains 13 residues. Trimming removed 0 bases at V and 7 bases at J, with 7 bases between. Written as DNA, the CDR3 is TGCGCCAGCAGCCAAGATTTAAGGCAGCCCCAGCATTTT. Translation gives CASSQDLRQPQHF.

The V call is TRBV7-2, the J call TRBJ1-1; D not resolved. The germline V gene has CDR1 SGHTA and CDR2 FQGNSA. V dropped 5 bases and J dropped 2 bases, with 6 bases sitting between them. CDR3 length: 12 residues. CDR3 loop: CASSQQNTEAFF. Written as DNA, the CDR3 is TGTGCCAGCAGCCAGCAAAACACTGAAGCTTTCTTT.

This sequence joins TRBV10-3 and TRBJ2-7; 8 nucleotides align to TRBD1. The trim removed 4 bases at V and 5 bases at J, leaving 7 bases unmatched. This CDR3 spans 14 amino acids. Germline V gene data show CDR1 as ENHRY and CDR2 as SYGVKD. This CDR3 reads CAISALQGVHEQYF. The CDR3 coding sequence is TGTGCCATCAGTGCCCTACAGGGGGTACACGAGCAGTACTTC.

V is TRBV5-4 and J is TRBJ2-7, with a weak D call TRBD2 (7 bases). V was trimmed by 5 bases and J by 1 base, leaving 19 bases between them. The CDR3 loop spans 16 amino acids. The germline V gene has CDR1 SGHNT and CDR2 YYREEE (reference sequence). The CDR3 DNA follows: TGTGCCAGCAGACTCACTGTTGGGGGGGCTTCCTACGAGCAGTACTTC. As protein: CASRLTVGGASYEQYF.

A few counts support this clone. The chain is built from TRBV6-1 and TRBJ2-2, with D uncertain. CDR1 and CDR2 from the germline V gene are MNHNS and SASEGT. Between the trimmed V and J ends, which lost 6 bases and 0 bases, there was a span of 5 bases. This CDR3 has 13 amino acids. Here the CDR3 DNA reads TGTGCCAGCAGCAGAACGAACACCGGGGAGCTGTTTTTT. Its protein product is CASSRTNTGELFF.

The chain has TRBV7-2 and TRBJ2-5; D possibly corresponds to TRBD2 (5 bases). CDR3 length equals 15 residues. CDR1 is SGHTA, CDR2 FQGNSA, per germline. V lost 5 bases and J lost 2, with 15 bases in between. The CDR3, as DNA: TGTGCCAGCAGCATTTTGGGGTGGACTCAAGAGACCCAGTACTTC. It encodes CASSILGWTQETQYF.

The chain carries TRBV5-6 and TRBJ1-6; D possibly corresponds to TRBD1 (6 bases). CDR1 is SGHDT, CDR2 YYEEEE, per germline. The CDR3 is 14 residues long. The V end lost 3 bases, the J end lost 8 bases, and 12 bases lay between the germline ends. The CDR3 coding sequence is TGTGCCAGCAGCTCGCGGACAGAAGATTCACCCCTCCACTTT. Its translation: CASSSRTEDSPLHF.

For the CDR3, the DNA is TGTGCCAGCAGCCCCGAACTGACAGATAATGAGCAGTTCTTC. It encodes CASSPELTDNEQFF. V gene TRBV5-4 combines with J gene TRBJ2-1, with D possibly TRBD1 on 5 matching bases. The CDR3 has 14 amino acids. Germline V lookup: CDR1 SGHNT, CDR2 YYREEE (reference sequence). The V and J ends lost 4 bases and 7 bases respectively, with 15 bases between them.

V usage is TRBV25-1 and J usage is TRBJ2-1; tentatively, D is TRBD1 or TRBD2 (5 bases each). The CDR3 spans 18 residues. CDR1 MGHDK and CDR2 SYGVNS come from the germline V gene. Trimming removed 4 bases at V and 7 bases at J, with 26 bases between. The CDR3 coding sequence is TGTGCCAGCAGTGCAGCTCCCTCCCGGGGCTGGATTATAAATGAGCAGTTCTTC. It translates to CASSAAPSRGWIINEQFF.

CDR3 loop: CASSLGSTYNEQFF. The CDR3 DNA sequence: TGTGCCAGCAGCTTGGGGAGCACTTACAATGAGCAGTTCTTC. The V call is TRBV7-2, the J call TRBJ2-1; weak D call: TRBD2 (5 bases). Germline-derived CDR1 and CDR2 are SGHTA and FQGNSA. The CDR3 has 14 amino acids. Trimming removed 3 bases from V and 4 bases from J, with 10 bases in between.

This clone was seen just once. This sequence joins TRBV19 and TRBJ2-1; 9 bases fit TRBD2. Unmatched junction bases numbered 8, after V lost 3 bases and J lost 8 bases. Germline CDR1 reads LNHDA; CDR2 reads SQIVND (reference sequence). The CDR3 is 15 amino acids. The CDR3 is CASSIGAGGIDEQFF. DNA for the CDR3: TGTGCCAGTAGTATTGGAGCGGGGGGAATTGATGAGCAGTTCTTC.

This clone was detected only once. V is TRBV11-2 and J is TRBJ1-2; D perhaps matches TRBD1 (6 bases). Germline V CDR1 and CDR2: SGHAT, FQNNGV. The CDR3 loop spans 16 amino acids. Between the trimmed V and J ends, which lost 1 base and 3 bases, there was a span of 15 bases. The CDR3 DNA reads TGTGCCAGCAGCTTAGTCGGGGGCGAATGGTACTATGGCTACACCTTC. Translated: CASSLVGGEWYYGYTF.

This chain links TRBV7-3 with TRBJ2-3; D gene uncertain. The V end was cut by 3 bases, the J end by 2 bases, with 6 bases between. The CDR3 consists of 13 residues. CDR1 SGHTA and CDR2 FQGTGA come from the germline V gene. The CDR3 sequence: CASSFGYTDTQYF. CDR3 coding DNA: TGTGCCAGCAGCTTCGGATACACAGATACGCAGTATTTT.

The chain links TRBV6-5 to TRBJ2-5; D gene unclear. This CDR3 is built from 15 residues. The germline V gene has CDR1 MNHEY and CDR2 SVGAGI. V was pared by 6 bases and J by 3 bases, with 17 bases between. CDR3 loop: CASRESRGPEETQYF. CDR3 bases: TGTGCCAGCAGGGAATCACGTGGACCAGAAGAGACCCAGTACTTC.

This clone has more than one count but fewer than ten. V and J are TRBV13 and TRBJ2-2; 9 bases fit TRBD2. The ends lost 0 bases at V and 0 bases at J; junction bases unmatched: 5. The V gene's germline CDR1 is PRHDT and CDR2 FYEKMQ (reference sequence). The CDR3 loop spans 18 amino acids. Here the CDR3 reads CASSLGPLAGTNTGELFF. CDR3 DNA: TGTGCCAGCAGCTTAGGCCCCCTAGCGGGGACGAACACCGGGGAGCTGTTTTTT.

This clone occurred a few times. The rearrangement links TRBV19 to TRBJ1-2; D unclear. Germline CDR1 and CDR2: LNHDA and SQIVND (reference sequence). Trimming took 0 bases from V and 5 from J, leaving 13 bases between them. The CDR3 runs 15 residues. For the CDR3, the DNA is TGTGCCAGTAGTATAGACGCGGAGTTGGGTTATGGCTACACCTTC. It translates to CASSIDAELGYGYTF.

This chain uses TRBV4-3 with TRBJ1-2, with D unclear. Trimming removed 0 bases at V and 4 bases at J, with 12 bases between. The germline gives CDR1 LGHNA, CDR2 YSLEER. The CDR3 is 15 residues long. The CDR3, as DNA: TGCGCCAGCAGCCAAGATGGGGAACGTCTCTATGGCTACACCTTC. Translation gives CASSQDGERLYGYTF.

This rearrangement joins TRBV18 to TRBJ1-4, with D perhaps matching TRBD1 (6 bases). Trimming left V 8 bases short and J 5 bases short, with 15 bases between. The germline V gene encodes CDR1 KGHSH and CDR2 LQKENI. The CDR3 covers 14 residues. The CDR3 loop reads CASTETGRNEKLFF. Written as DNA, the CDR3 is TGTGCCAGCACCGAGACAGGACGGAATGAAAAACTGTTTTTT.

The rearrangement links TRBV4-3 to TRBJ2-1, with 10 positions matching TRBD2. Germline lookup yields CDR1 LGHNA and CDR2 YSLEER. The V and J ends lost 4 bases and 4 bases, in that order; junction bases with no gene match: 4. This CDR3 is built from 15 residues. CDR3 nucleotide sequence: TGCGCCAGCAGCCCAGGACTAGCGGATTACAATGAGCAGTTCTTC. Its protein product is CASSPGLADYNEQFF.

V gene TRBV7-9 combines with J gene TRBJ2-7, with 8 bases fitting TRBD2. V lost 5 bases and J lost 4; bases outside the gene matches: 16. Germline values: CDR1 SEHNR, CDR2 FQNEAQ (reference sequence). The CDR3 totals 17 residues. CDR3 amino acids: CASSPAIGYQRGYEQYF. Written as DNA, the CDR3 is TGTGCCAGCAGCCCCGCTATAGGTTATCAGCGGGGGTACGAGCAGTACTTC.

The chain uses TRBV19 and TRBJ1-5, with 9 bases identical to TRBD1. The J segment lost 7 bases and the V segment lost 4 bases, leaving 5 bases of the junction unmatched. Germline V gives CDR1 LNHDA, CDR2 SQIVND (reference sequence). The CDR3 totals 14 residues. CDR3 sequence: CASSTTGGQQPQHF. CDR3 DNA: TGTGCCAGTAGTACCACAGGGGGCCAGCAGCCCCAGCATTTT.